A selection of T cell receptor beta chains follows, all from one sample in a study of PD-L1 blockade in urothelial cancer. Only in-frame clones appear in the TCRdb table, and some are missing; sequencing was by immunoSEQ multiplex PCR. The repertoire holds about 85,000 clones, over 65% seen once, with approximately 15% in the top ten. The sequencing used PBMCs, collected around atezolizumab (anti-PD-L1) treatment. Receptors were obtained from a man aged 55 to 70 with urothelial cancer. Both conserved end residues are part of each CDR3. Each record gives: V gene, D gene, clone size, J gene, CDR3 protein, CDR3 DNA. D genes are given only for firm matches. The size field is filled for only some rows; it gives once, few, many or a size class.

TRBV4-3	TRBD2	NA	TRBJ2-1	CASSLATSGTYNEQFF	TGCGCCAGCAGCCTAGCGACTAGCGGGACGTACAATGAGCAGTTCTTC
TRBV5-1	TRBD2	many	TRBJ2-1	CASSPLAGVDEQFF	TGCGCCAGCAGCCCATTAGCGGGGGTGGATGAGCAGTTCTTC
TRBV4-2	TRBD2	NA	TRBJ2-3	CASSQGLAADTQYF	TGTGCCAGCAGCCAGGGACTAGCCGCAGATACGCAGTATTTT
TRBV28	NA	NA	TRBJ1-1	CASTHSGVDAFF	TGTGCCAGCACCCACAGCGGTGTGGATGCTTTCTTT
TRBV5-4	NA	NA	TRBJ2-7	CASSLAPGGYEQYF	TGTGCCAGCAGCTTGGCTCCGGGTGGCTACGAGCAGTACTTC
TRBV28	NA	NA	TRBJ1-2	CASSLGGGYDYGYTF	TGTGCCAGCAGTTTAGGGGGGGGCTACGACTATGGCTACACCTTC
TRBV2	NA	few	TRBJ1-6	CASSEARPSLQNSPLHF	TGTGCCAGCAGTGAAGCCAGGCCCAGCTTACAGAATTCACCCCTCCACTTT
TRBV19	TRBD1	NA	TRBJ1-2	CAGRQGDGYTF	TGTGCCGGCAGACAGGGGGATGGCTACACCTTC
TRBV10-3	TRBD1	NA	TRBJ2-1	CAISEPDREEFF	TGTGCCATCAGTGAGCCGGACAGGGAAGAGTTCTTC
TRBV4-1	NA	NA	TRBJ1-5	CASSQGPAGNQPQHF	TGCGCCAGCAGCCAGGGCCCCGCAGGCAATCAGCCCCAGCATTTT
TRBV7-9	TRBD1	few	TRBJ1-3	CASSHGTGSGNTIYF	TGTGCCAGCAGCCATGGGACAGGGTCCGGAAACACCATATATTTT